This entry lists 20 T cell receptor beta chains sequenced from one sample in a study of T cells after somatic rescue of genetic block. The assay was immunoSEQ multiplex PCR, and TCRdb's table has in-frame clones only and misses some. The table shows approximately 78,000 clones, with approximately 90% occurring only once. Source material: peripheral blood mononuclear cells (PBMCs). The receptors stem from a man aged 30 to 39.

The gene calls are TRBV4-2 and TRBJ2-1; D not certain. Trimming took off 0 bases at V and 4 bases at J, with 7 bases between the two ends. This CDR3 is 14 amino acids long. Germline V gives CDR1 LGHNA, CDR2 YNFKEQ. CDR3 bases: TGTGCCAGCAGCCAAGAGACACTATACAATGAGCAGTTCTTC. It codes for CASSQETLYNEQFF.

The chain joins TRBV6-1 to TRBJ1-5; possibly TRBD1 for D (5 bases). The CDR3 sequence is 13 residues long. Deletions cut 4 bases from V and 6 bases from J, with 10 bases between. The germline V gene has CDR1 MNHNS and CDR2 SASEGT. The CDR3: CASSVRGLQPQHF. CDR3 sequence (DNA): TGTGCCAGCAGTGTAAGGGGCCTTCAGCCCCAGCATTTT.

The chain employs TRBV7-2 and TRBJ1-1; 9 bases match TRBD1. Germline loops: CDR1 SGHTA, CDR2 FQGNSA. The junction had 7 bases not matched to a gene; V was cut back by 4 bases and J by 4 bases. The CDR3 has 15 amino acids. The CDR3 sequence: CASSSHRGRGTEAFF. The CDR3 DNA reads TGTGCCAGCAGCTCTCACAGGGGGCGCGGCACTGAAGCTTTCTTT.

The rearrangement uses TRBV7-8 and TRBJ1-1; no definite D call. V was cut by 5 bases and J by 1 base, with 8 bases left in between. The CDR3 loop spans 13 amino acids. The germline CDR1 and CDR2 sequences are SGHVS and FQNEAQ. The DNA of the CDR3 is TGTGCCAGCAGCCCCGGCCCGAACACTGAAGCTTTCTTT. It specifies CASSPGPNTEAFF.

This clone was recorded only once. V usage is TRBV7-9 and J usage is TRBJ2-1; 7 bases align to TRBD2. The CDR3 runs 15 residues. Trimming cost V 0 bases and J 7 bases; bases outside gene matches: 6. CDR1 and CDR2 from the germline V gene are SEHNR and FQNEAQ (reference sequence). The DNA of the CDR3 is TGTGCCAGCAGCTTAGCGGGAGGGGTCACGAATGAGCAGTTCTTC. Protein: CASSLAGGVTNEQFF.

The V call is TRBV5-4, the J call TRBJ2-2; perhaps TRBD1 as D (8 bases). CDR3 length equals 15 residues. The ends were cut back, 4 bases at V and 15 bases at J, with 25 bases in the middle. Germline loops: CDR1 SGHNT, CDR2 YYREEE (reference sequence). The CDR3 region is CASSGDRRTSRGVFF. The CDR3 DNA is TGTGCCAGCAGCGGGGACAGGAGGACTAGTAGAGGGGTGTTTTTT.

This rearrangement joins TRBV27 to TRBJ2-5; D might be TRBD2 (6 bases). Trimming left V 4 bases short and J 4 bases short, with 16 bases between. CDR3 length: 15 residues. Germline V gene sequence: CDR1 MNHEY, CDR2 SMNVEV (reference sequence). CDR3 coding DNA: TGTGCCAGCAGTTCCATCCGCGACGGGGGAGAGACCCAGTACTTC. Its protein is CASSSIRDGGETQYF.

The chain is built from TRBV10-2 and TRBJ2-5; 15 nucleotides agree with TRBD2. V trimming: 6 bases; J trimming: 0 bases; junction bases outside the gene matches: 8. This CDR3 region has 18 residues. From germline, CDR1 is WSHSY and CDR2 SAAADI. CDR3 loop: CASRSGTSGGLYQETQYF. DNA for the CDR3: TGCGCCAGCAGATCCGGGACTAGCGGGGGGCTGTACCAAGAGACCCAGTACTTC.

The rearrangement links TRBV7-9 to TRBJ2-5, with 8 bases aligning to TRBD1. The J call may be in error: the DNA end matches TRBJ2-7 better. Germline V gene lookup returns CDR1 SEHNR and CDR2 FQNEAQ (reference sequence). The CDR3 has 16 amino acids. CDR3 sequence: CASSPRQGPPTYEQYF. The CDR3 region has the DNA TGTGCCAGCAGCCCAAGACAGGGGCCACCCACCTACGAGCAGTACTTC.

This clone occurred once. The genes are TRBV20-1 and TRBJ2-1; D call uncertain. The V and J ends lost 5 bases and 4 bases respectively, with 6 bases between them. CDR1 and CDR2 from the germline V gene are DFQATT and SNEGSKA (reference sequence). The CDR3 has 11 residues. This CDR3 reads CSAYYYNEQFF. The CDR3 DNA sequence: TGCAGTGCTTATTATTACAATGAGCAGTTCTTC.

This sequence joins TRBV5-4 and TRBJ1-1, with TRBD1 as a possible D gene (6 bases). The V gene's germline CDR1 is SGHNT and CDR2 YYREEE (reference sequence). V was shortened by 3 bases and J by 1 base, with 7 bases between the two germline ends. CDR3 length: 13 amino acids. The CDR3 DNA reads as TGTGCCAGCAGCTGGACAGAGAACACTGAAGCTTTCTTT. This sequence encodes CASSWTENTEAFF.

V gene TRBV7-2 combines with J gene TRBJ2-1, with unresolved D. V shed 4 bases and J shed 9 bases, with 16 bases lying between them. CDR1 SGHTA and CDR2 FQGNSA come from the germline V gene. This CDR3 spans 14 amino acids. The CDR3 loop is CASSSVSFLTEQFF. DNA for the CDR3: TGTGCCAGCAGCTCAGTGTCTTTTCTGACTGAGCAGTTCTTC.

The chain joins TRBV28 to TRBJ2-5; D perhaps matches TRBD1 (5 bases). Germline CDR1 is MDHEN and CDR2 is SYDVKM. Trimming left V 2 bases short and J 5 bases short, with 18 bases between. The CDR3 is 16 amino acids. CDR3 amino acids: CASSLGLGPWGETQYF. CDR3 DNA: TGTGCCAGCAGTTTAGGGCTGGGGCCGTGGGGTGAGACCCAGTACTTC.

The chain employs TRBV20-1 and TRBJ2-7; D gene ambiguous. Trimming left V 3 bases short and J 5 bases short, with 5 bases between. CDR1 and CDR2 from the germline V gene are DFQATT and SNEGSKA (reference sequence). The CDR3 loop spans 10 amino acids. The CDR3 sequence is CSASLHEQYF. The CDR3 bases are TGCAGTGCTAGTCTCCACGAGCAGTACTTC.

This rearrangement joins TRBV28 to TRBJ1-2, with D tentatively TRBD1 (5 bases). The CDR3 sequence is 15 residues long. Germline values: CDR1 MDHEN, CDR2 SYDVKM. Trimming stripped 3 bases from V and 4 bases from J, with 15 bases between. CDR3 sequence reads: CASSLGPTPRYGYTF. CDR3 DNA: TGTGCCAGCAGTTTGGGACCGACCCCCCGCTATGGCTACACCTTC.

The gene calls are TRBV11-2 and TRBJ1-2; TRBD1 is a possible D gene (6 bases). CDR1 SGHAT and CDR2 FQNNGV come from the germline V gene. V was clipped by 2 bases and J by 6 bases, with 10 bases between them. This CDR3 is built from 13 residues. CDR3 sequence reads: CASSLSGVDGYTF. CDR3 DNA: TGTGCCAGCAGCTTATCAGGGGTCGATGGCTACACCTTC. The entire variable domain, with the rest obtained from reference TRBV11-2 and TRBJ1-2, is as follows: EAGVAQSPRYKIIEKRQSVAFWCNPISGHATLYWYQQILGQGPKLLIQFQNNGVVDDSQLPKDRFSAERLKGVDSTLKIQPAKLEDSAVYLCASSLSGVDGYTFGSGTRLTVV.

This sequence joins TRBV7-2 and TRBJ1-4; no clear D. Germline V gives CDR1 SGHTA, CDR2 FQGNSA. The CDR3 extends over 16 amino acids. V lost 3 bases and J 0 bases, leaving 11 bases between the germline ends. The CDR3, as DNA: TGTGCCAGCAGCTTCAAACACGGGGCAACTAATGAAAAACTGTTTTTT. Its translation: CASSFKHGATNEKLFF.

The chain recombines TRBV21-1 with TRBJ1-3. TRBV21-1 is a known pseudogene. This CDR3 contains 18 residues. CDR3 in amino acids: CASSNPSYRGTSGNTIYF. CDR3 DNA: TGTGCCAGCAGCAACCCGTCGTACAGGGGGACTAGTGGAAACACCATATATTTT.

This rearrangement joins TRBV6-6 to TRBJ1-1; D is possibly TRBD1 (5 bases). Trimming took 0 bases from V and 3 from J, leaving 8 bases between them. This CDR3 has 14 amino acids. The germline gives CDR1 MNHNY, CDR2 SVGAGI (reference sequence). The CDR3 nucleotides are TGTGCCAGCAGTTACTCGAGAGGGGACACTGAAGCTTTCTTT. Translation: CASSYSRGDTEAFF.

This chain joins TRBV4-1 and TRBJ2-7, with D hard to call. Germline lookup yields CDR1 MGHRA and CDR2 YSYEKL. CDR3 length: 16 amino acids. V dropped 1 base and J dropped 3 bases, with 16 bases sitting between them. CDR3 residues: CASSQVGAFDYYEQYF. The CDR3 coding sequence is TGCGCCAGCAGCCAAGTTGGTGCTTTCGATTACTACGAGCAGTACTTC.